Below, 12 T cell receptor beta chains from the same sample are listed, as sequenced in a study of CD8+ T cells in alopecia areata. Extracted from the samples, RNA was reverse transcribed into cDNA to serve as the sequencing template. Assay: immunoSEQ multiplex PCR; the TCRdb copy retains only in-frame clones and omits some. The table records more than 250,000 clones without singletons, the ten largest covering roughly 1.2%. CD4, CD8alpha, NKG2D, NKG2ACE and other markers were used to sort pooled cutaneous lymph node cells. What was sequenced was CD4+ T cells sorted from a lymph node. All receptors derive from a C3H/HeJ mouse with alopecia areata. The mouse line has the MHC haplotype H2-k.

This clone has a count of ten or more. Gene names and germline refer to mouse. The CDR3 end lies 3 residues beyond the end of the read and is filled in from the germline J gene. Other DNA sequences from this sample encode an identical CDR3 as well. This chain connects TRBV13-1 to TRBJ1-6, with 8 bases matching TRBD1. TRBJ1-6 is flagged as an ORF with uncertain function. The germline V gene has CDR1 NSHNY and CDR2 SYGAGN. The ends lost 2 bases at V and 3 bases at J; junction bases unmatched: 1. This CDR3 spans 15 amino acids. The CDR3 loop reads CASSETGGYNSPLYF. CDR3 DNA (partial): TGTGCCAGCAGTGAAACAGGGGGCTATAATTCGCCC.

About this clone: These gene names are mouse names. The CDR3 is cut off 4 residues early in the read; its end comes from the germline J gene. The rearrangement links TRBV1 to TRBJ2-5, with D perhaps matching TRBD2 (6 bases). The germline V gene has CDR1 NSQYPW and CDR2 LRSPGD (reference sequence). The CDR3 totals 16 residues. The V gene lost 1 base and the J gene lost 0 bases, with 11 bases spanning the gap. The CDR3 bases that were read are TGCACCTGCAGTGCAGGGCCCGGGACTAACCAAGAC. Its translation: CTCSAGPGTNQD. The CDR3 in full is CTCSAGPGTNQDTQYF.

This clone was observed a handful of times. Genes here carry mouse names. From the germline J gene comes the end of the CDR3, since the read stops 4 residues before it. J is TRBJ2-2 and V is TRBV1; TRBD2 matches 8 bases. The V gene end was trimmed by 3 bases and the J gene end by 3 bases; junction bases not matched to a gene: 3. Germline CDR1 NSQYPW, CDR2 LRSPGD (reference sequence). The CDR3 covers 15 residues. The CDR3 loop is CTCSAWGADTGQLYF. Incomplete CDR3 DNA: TGCACCTGCAGTGCCTGGGGGGCCGACACCGGG.

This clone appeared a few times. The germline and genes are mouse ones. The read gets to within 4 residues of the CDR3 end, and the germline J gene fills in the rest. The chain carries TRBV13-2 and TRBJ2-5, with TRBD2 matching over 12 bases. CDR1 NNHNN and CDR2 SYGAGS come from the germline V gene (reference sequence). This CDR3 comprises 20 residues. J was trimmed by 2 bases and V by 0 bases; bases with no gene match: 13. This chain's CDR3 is CASGDATGGAQEGGQDTQYF. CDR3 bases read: TGTGCCAGCGGTGATGCGACTGGGGGGGCGCAGGAGGGGGGCCAAGAC.

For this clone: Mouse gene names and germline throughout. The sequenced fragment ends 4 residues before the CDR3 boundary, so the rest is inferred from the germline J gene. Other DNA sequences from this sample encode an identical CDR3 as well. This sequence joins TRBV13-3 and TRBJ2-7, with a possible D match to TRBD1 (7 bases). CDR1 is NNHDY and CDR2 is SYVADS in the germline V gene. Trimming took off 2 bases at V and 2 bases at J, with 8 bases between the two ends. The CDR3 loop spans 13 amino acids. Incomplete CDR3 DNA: TGTGCCAGCAGTGACAGGGGGGCCTAT. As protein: CASSDRGAY. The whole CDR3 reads CASSDRGAYEQYF.

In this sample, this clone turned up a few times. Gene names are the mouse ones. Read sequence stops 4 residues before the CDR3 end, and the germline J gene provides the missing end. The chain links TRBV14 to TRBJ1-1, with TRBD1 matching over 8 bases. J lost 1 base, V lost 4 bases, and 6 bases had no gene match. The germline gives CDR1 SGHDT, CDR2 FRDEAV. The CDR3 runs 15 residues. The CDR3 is CASSAPGTGNTEVFF. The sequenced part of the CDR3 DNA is TGTGCCAGCAGTGCCCCCGGGACAGGGAACACA.

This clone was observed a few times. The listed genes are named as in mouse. The part of the CDR3 DNA that was read is TGTGCCAGCAGCCAAGATACCTGGGGGACCCAAGAC. Translating it yields CASSQDTWGTQD. From start to end, the CDR3 is CASSQDTWGTQDTQYF. The chain employs TRBV5 and TRBJ2-5; 7 bases line up with TRBD2. The CDR3 end falls 4 residues outside the read, so it is completed with the germline J gene. Germline V CDR1 and CDR2: LGHNA, YNLKQL (reference sequence). Trimming removed 0 bases from V and 2 bases from J; junction bases left unmatched: 5. This CDR3 has 16 amino acids.

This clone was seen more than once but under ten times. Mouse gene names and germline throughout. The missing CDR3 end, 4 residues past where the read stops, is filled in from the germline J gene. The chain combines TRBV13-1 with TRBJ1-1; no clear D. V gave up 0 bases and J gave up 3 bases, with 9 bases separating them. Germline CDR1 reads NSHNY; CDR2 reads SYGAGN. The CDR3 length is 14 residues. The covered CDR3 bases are TGTGCCAGCAGTGATGCAGGCAGCGACACA. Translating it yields CASSDAGSDT. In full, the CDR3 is CASSDAGSDTEVFF.

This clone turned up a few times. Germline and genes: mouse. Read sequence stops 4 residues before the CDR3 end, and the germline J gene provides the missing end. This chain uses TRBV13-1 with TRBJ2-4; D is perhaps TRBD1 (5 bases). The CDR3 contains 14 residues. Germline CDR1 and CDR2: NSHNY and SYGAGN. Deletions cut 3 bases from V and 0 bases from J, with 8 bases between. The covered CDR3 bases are TGTGCCAGCAGTGGACAGATTAGTCAAAAC. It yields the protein CASSGQISQN. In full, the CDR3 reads CASSGQISQNTLYF.

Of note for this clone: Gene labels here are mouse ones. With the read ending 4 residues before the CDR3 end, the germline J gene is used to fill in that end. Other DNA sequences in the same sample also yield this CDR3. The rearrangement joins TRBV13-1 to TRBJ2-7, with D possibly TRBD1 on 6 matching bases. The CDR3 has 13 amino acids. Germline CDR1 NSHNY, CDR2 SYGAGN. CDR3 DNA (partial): TGTGCCAGCAGTGACAGGGGCCCTTAT. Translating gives CASSDRGPY. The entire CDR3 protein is CASSDRGPYEQYF.

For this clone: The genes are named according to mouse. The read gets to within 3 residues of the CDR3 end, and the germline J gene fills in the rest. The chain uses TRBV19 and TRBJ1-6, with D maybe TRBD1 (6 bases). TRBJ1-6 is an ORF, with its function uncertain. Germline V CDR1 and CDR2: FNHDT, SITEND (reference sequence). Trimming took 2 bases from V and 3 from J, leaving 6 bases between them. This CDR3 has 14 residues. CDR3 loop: CASSMGHYNSPLYF. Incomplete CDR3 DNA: TGTGCCAGCAGTATGGGACACTATAATTCGCCC.

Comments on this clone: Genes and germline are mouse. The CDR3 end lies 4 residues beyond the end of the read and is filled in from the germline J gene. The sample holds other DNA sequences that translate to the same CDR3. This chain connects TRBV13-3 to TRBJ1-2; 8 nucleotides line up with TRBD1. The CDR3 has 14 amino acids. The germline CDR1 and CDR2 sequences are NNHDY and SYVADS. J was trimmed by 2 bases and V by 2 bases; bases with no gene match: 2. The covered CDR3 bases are TGTGCCAGCAGTGACAGGGGGCTGAACTCC. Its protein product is CASSDRGLNS. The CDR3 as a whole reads CASSDRGLNSDYTF.